Below, one T cell receptor beta chain is given with its context. The antigen is unknown. This entry belongs to a study of regulatory T cells in long-lasting Graves disease. Time point: persistent/refractory GD, antithyroid drugs over 5 years with positive TRAb. PBMC RNA was the source of the TCR library. Study-level results: Favored usage of TRBV28, TRBJ1-2 and TRBJ2-5 was recorded in persistent disease. Reduced TCR diversity was observed in persistent Graves' patients versus newly diagnosed patients. Comparison showed that persistent patients shared more public clonotypes (2,741) than new patients (966).

Germline CDR1 reads MDHEN; CDR2 reads SYDVKM. The CDR3 covers 13 residues. The germline V and J ends were trimmed by 5 bases and 9 bases, with 16 bases remaining between them. TCR beta libraries were built with iRepertoire HTBI primers and Arm-PCR of CDR3 regions. Using its own MiXCR run on the multiplex PCR reads, TCRdb lists one record per CDR3 protein. The sample lists about 470,000 distinct CDR3 sequences, more than 20% occurring once. The V call is TRBV28, the J call TRBJ1-1; no reliable D call. This material consisted of peripheral blood mononuclear cells (PBMCs), taken when the disease was refractory, from a patient treated with antithyroid drugs. The receptor was derived from a female donor with Graves disease. The CDR3 nucleotides read TGTGCCAGCAGTAAAGGAGACCAGAAGAAAGCTTTCTTT. Protein: CASSKGDQKKAFF.